Following are 13 T cell receptor beta chains from one sample sequenced in a study of tumor-infiltrating lymphocytes in primary liver carcinoma. With a constant-region primer, TCR beta cDNA was made from approximately 520 ng of total RNA. Slightly modified ARM-PCR with three nested multiplex PCR rounds yielded TCR beta libraries. The first two PCR rounds used TRBV1-TRBV30 primers with a Cbeta primer, roughly 10 cycles each. MiXCR, run by TCRdb on the multiplex PCR reads, gives a single entry per CDR3 protein. The sample contains approximately 320,000 distinct CDR3 sequences, 45% to 70% of which appear only once. Alongside blood RNA obtained from unsorted whole blood, germline DNA was also extracted. Sequenced material: peripheral blood. The receptors shown here come from a woman aged 25 to 39 with primary liver carcinoma and hepatitis B virus infection.

The V gene is TRBV6-2 or TRBV6-3, the J gene TRBJ2-3, with TRBD2 as a possible D gene (5 bases). Germline V gives CDR1 MNHEY, CDR2 SVGEGT. V lost 3 bases and J 5 bases, leaving 6 bases between the germline ends. The CDR3 length is 12 residues. The CDR3 region is CASSYRGDTQYF. Here the CDR3 DNA reads TGTGCCAGCAGTTATCGGGGAGATACGCAGTATTTT.

A remark on this clonotype: This may be a read error: a much more frequent sequence differs by one nucleotide. The V and J genes are TRBV6-5 and TRBJ2-1; 8 bases line up with TRBD2. Germline V lookup: CDR1 MNHEY, CDR2 SVGAGI. The CDR3 covers 18 residues. CDR3 amino acids: CASSYRGGGWQTYNGQFF. The CDR3 nucleotides are TGTGCCAGCAGTTACCGGGGGGGTGGGTGGCAAACCTACAATGGGCAGTTCTTC.

The chain combines TRBV5-5 with TRBJ2-1; 16 bases are a match to TRBD2. Germline values: CDR1 SGHKS, CDR2 YYEKEE (reference sequence). The CDR3 is 16 residues long. The junction had 7 bases not matched to a gene; V was cut back by 4 bases and J by 9 bases. The CDR3 protein is CASSTGTSGRVGEQFF. For the CDR3, the DNA is TGTGCCAGCAGCACCGGGACTAGCGGGAGGGTTGGTGAGCAGTTCTTC. Using reference TRBV5-5 and TRBJ2-1 for the parts outside the CDR3, the full variable domain is DAGVTQSPTHLIKTRGQQVTLRCSPISGHKSVSWYQQVLGQGPQFIFQYYEKEERGRGNFPDRFSARQFPNYSSELNVNALLLGDSALYLCASSTGTSGRVGEQFFGPGTRLTVL.

This sequence joins TRBV12-3 or TRBV12-4 and TRBJ2-5; TRBD2 agrees at 7 bases. This CDR3 has 15 residues. V shed 1 base and J 7 bases; nucleotides not matched to a gene: 9. The CDR3 here is CASSLVGLVGSTQYF. In nucleotides, the CDR3 is TGTGCCAGCAGTTTAGTTGGACTAGTGGGATCGACCCAGTACTTC.

As to this clonotype: Since no conserved phenylalanine or tryptophan closes the CDR3, a read error is the likely cause. This rearrangement joins TRBV11-3 to TRBJ2-5, with D possibly being TRBD2 (6 bases). V dropped 8 bases and J dropped 1 base, with 11 bases sitting between them. CDR3 size: 13 residues. Germline loops: CDR1 SGHNT, CDR2 YENEEA. CDR3 DNA sequence: TGTGCCAGCCCGGGCGGGGTCCAAGAGACCCAGTACCTC. Translation: CASPGGVQETQYL.

In its sample, this clonotype was seen a few times. The chain recombines TRBV28 with TRBJ2-2; 9 positions agree with TRBD1. The germline V gene encodes CDR1 MDHEN and CDR2 SYDVKM. This CDR3 has 15 amino acids. Unmatched junction bases numbered 9, after V lost 6 bases and J lost 7 bases. This CDR3 reads CASRFLDRGNGELFF. CDR3 sequence (DNA): TGTGCCAGCAGGTTTCTGGACAGGGGTAACGGGGAGCTGTTTTTT.

The V and J genes are TRBV7-9 and TRBJ2-4, with 8 nucleotides matching TRBD1. The CDR3 is 16 amino acids. Germline-derived CDR1 and CDR2 are SEHNR and FQNEAQ (reference sequence). V gave up 6 bases and J gave up 0 bases; unmatched junction bases: 7. CDR3 coding DNA: TGTGCCAGCAGTAACGGACAGGGAACAGCCAAAAACATTCAGTACTTC. Its translation: CASSNGQGTAKNIQYF.

For this clonotype: A junction boundary mismatches the germline segment, possibly from a read error. The CDR3 is CASSLRAEGVSYTGELFF. In DNA form, the CDR3 reads TGTGCCAGCAGCTTAAGGGCGGAGGGGGTTTCGTACACCGGGGAGCTGTTTTTC. The V and J genes are TRBV11-2 and TRBJ2-2; the D gene could be TRBD1 or TRBD2 (6 bases each). CDR3 length equals 18 residues. The germline CDR1 and CDR2 sequences are SGHAT and FQNNGV. Together with reference TRBV11-2 and TRBJ2-2, the CDR3 gives the full variable domain: EAGVAQSPRYKIIEKRQSVAFWCNPISGHATLYWYQQILGQGPKLLIQFQNNGVVDDSQLPKDRFSAERLKGVDSTLKIQPAKLEDSAVYLCASSLRAEGVSYTGELFFGEGSRLTVL.

This clonotype has ten or more counts. V usage is TRBV12-3 or TRBV12-4 and J usage is TRBJ2-3; maybe TRBD1 (6 bases). The germline V and J ends were trimmed by 5 bases and 3 bases, with 12 bases remaining between them. The CDR3 contains 14 residues. The CDR3 nucleotides are TGTGCCAGCAGTCAACACAGGGATACAGATACGCAGTATTTT. As protein: CASSQHRDTDTQYF.

Ten or more counts support this clonotype. Here the CDR3 reads CASTSGRDGYTF. The CDR3 region has the DNA TGTGCCAGCACTTCAGGGCGGGATGGCTACACCTTC. The chain couples TRBV6-6 to TRBJ1-2; TRBD1 might be the D (5 bases). This CDR3 region has 12 residues. Germline V gene lookup returns CDR1 MNHNY and CDR2 SVGAGI (reference sequence). Trimming took 7 bases from V and 6 from J, leaving 12 bases between them.

Points on this clonotype: Germline is not matched at one junction end, which may reflect a read error. This sequence joins TRBV11-1 and TRBJ2-5; the match to TRBD1 covers 9 bases. The CDR3 is made up of 14 amino acids. Germline V gene sequence: CDR1 SGHAT, CDR2 FQDESV (reference sequence). The CDR3 nucleotides are TGTGTCAGCAGCTTGGACAGGGGAGGAGAGACCCAGTACTTC. Protein product: CVSSLDRGGETQYF.

The sample holds many counts of this clonotype. The V call is TRBV6-5, the J call TRBJ2-7; TRBD2 agrees at 10 bases. Germline CDR1 MNHEY, CDR2 SVGAGI. J gave up 3 bases and V 5 bases, and 4 bases lay outside the gene matches. The CDR3 sequence is 14 residues long. CDR3 in DNA: TGTGCCAGCAGTCTAGCGGGAGAAGGCTACGAGCAGTACTTC. It is translated as CASSLAGEGYEQYF.

This clonotype appeared once. The junction differs from germline at one of its ends, possibly a read error. The chain combines TRBV11-2 with TRBJ2-7; a possible D gene is TRBD1 (5 bases). The germline CDR1 and CDR2 sequences are SGHAT and FQNNGV. CDR3 length: 15 amino acids. The CDR3 reads CASSLVGNRPDEQYF. DNA of the CDR3: TGTGCCAGCAGCTTAGTTGGGAACAGGCCTGACGAACAGTACTTC.